This entry lists 3 T cell receptor beta chains sequenced from one sample in a study of blood T cell repertoires in COVID-19. The assay was immunoSEQ multiplex PCR, and TCRdb's table has in-frame clones only and misses some. The sample has approximately 280,000 clones, around 88% seen once. Source material: peripheral blood. These receptor sequences come from a middle-aged man with acute or convalescent COVID-19.

The chain couples TRBV19 to TRBJ1-4; 7 bases map to TRBD1. The germline gives CDR1 LNHDA, CDR2 SQIVND (reference sequence). Trimming at V came to 7 bases and at J to 3 bases, leaving 5 bases not matched to a gene. This CDR3 has 14 amino acids. The CDR3: CASTRGDSNEKLFF. The CDR3 DNA reads TGTGCCAGTACCAGGGGGGATTCTAATGAAAAACTGTTTTTT.

The CDR3 nucleotides read TGTGCCACCAGGATACAGGGCATAAACACTGAAGCTTTCTTT. Its translation: CATRIQGINTEAFF. V gene TRBV24-1 combines with J gene TRBJ1-1, with TRBD1 as a possible D gene (6 bases). The CDR3 is 14 amino acids. Germline assignment: CDR1 KGHDR and CDR2 SFDVKD. The germline V and J ends were trimmed by 7 bases and 2 bases, with 13 bases remaining between them.

The chain employs TRBV14 and TRBJ2-7; maybe TRBD1 (6 bases). Germline V gene sequence: CDR1 SGHDN, CDR2 FVKESK. The V end was cut by 1 base, the J end by 7 bases, with 20 bases between. This CDR3 is built from 16 residues. The CDR3 sequence: CASSQGVQGPVGEQYF. The CDR3 coding sequence is TGTGCCAGCAGCCAAGGGGTACAGGGCCCGGTGGGTGAGCAGTACTTC.